Listed here is a single T cell receptor beta chain. Germline CDR1 reads MNHEY; CDR2 reads SMNVEV (reference sequence). The CDR3 extends over 13 amino acids. The germline V and J ends were trimmed by 7 bases and 0 bases, with 8 bases remaining between them. The data were taken from a study of identical twins. Each CDR3 protein gets one entry after TCRdb re-called the 5' RACE reads with MiXCR. The sample consists of approximately 350,000 distinct CDR3 sequences, approximately 13% of them appearing once. The sample was also linked to a second study, of yellow fever vaccine responses in identical twins.

What was sequenced was CD8+ T cells sorted from blood. The chain is built from TRBV27 and TRBJ2-3; no clear D. This sequence originates from a woman between 18 and 29 years old in good health. For the CDR3, the DNA is TGTGCCAGCATGAGAGTAAGCACAGATACGCAGTATTTT. It is translated as CASMRVSTDTQYF.